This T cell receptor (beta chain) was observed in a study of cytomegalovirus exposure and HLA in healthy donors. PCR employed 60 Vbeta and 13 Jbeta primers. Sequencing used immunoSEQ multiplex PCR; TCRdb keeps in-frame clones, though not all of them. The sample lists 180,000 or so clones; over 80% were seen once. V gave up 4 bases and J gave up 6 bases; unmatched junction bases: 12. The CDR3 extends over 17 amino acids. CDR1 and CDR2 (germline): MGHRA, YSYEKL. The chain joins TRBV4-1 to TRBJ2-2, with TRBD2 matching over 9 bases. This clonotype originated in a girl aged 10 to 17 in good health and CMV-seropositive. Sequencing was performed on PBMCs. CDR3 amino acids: CASSRAPAGGVSGELFF. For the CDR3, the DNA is TGCGCCAGCAGCCGCGCCCCAGCGGGAGGAGTCTCCGGGGAGCTGTTTTTT.